These 16 T cell receptor beta chains were sequenced from one sample in a study of cytomegalovirus exposure and HLA in healthy donors. PCR employed 60 Vbeta and 13 Jbeta primers. The assay was immunoSEQ multiplex PCR, and TCRdb's table has in-frame clones only and misses some. The sample has 170,000 or so clones; 65% to 85% are singletons. Material for sequencing was PBMCs. The receptors were gathered from a male donor in good health and CMV-seropositive.

This chain uses TRBV4-1 with TRBJ1-2; TRBD1 aligns across 10 bases. From germline, CDR1 is MGHRA and CDR2 YSYEKL. With 1 base clipped from V and 7 bases from J, the junction kept 6 bases outside the gene matches. The CDR3 totals 15 residues. The CDR3 sequence: CASSQVDRGQFGYTF. CDR3 DNA sequence: TGCGCCAGCAGCCAAGTAGACAGGGGGCAATTTGGCTACACCTTC.

This clone was recorded once. The chain recombines TRBV7-3 with TRBJ2-2; possibly TRBD2 for D (5 bases). Per germline, CDR1 SGHTA and CDR2 FQGTGA. Trimming took off 0 bases at V and 7 bases at J, with 12 bases between the two ends. The CDR3 length is 15 residues. The CDR3: CASSLTAGNGGELFF. The CDR3 DNA follows: TGTGCCAGCAGCTTAACCGCCGGGAATGGCGGGGAGCTGTTTTTT. Full variable domain (rest looked up from reference TRBV7-3 and TRBJ2-2): GAGVSQTPSNKVTEKGKYVELRCDPISGHTALYWYRQSLGQGPEFLIYFQGTGAADDSGLPNDRFFAVRPEGSVSTLKIQRTERGDSAVYLCASSLTAGNGGELFFGEGSRLTVL.

The chain is built from TRBV30 and TRBJ2-2; D might be TRBD1 (6 bases). This CDR3 contains 15 residues. Deletions cut 0 bases from V and 7 bases from J, with 15 bases between. CDR1 is GTSNPN and CDR2 is SVGIG in the germline V gene (reference sequence). CDR3 DNA sequence: TGTGCCTGGAGTGTCCCCGAGACAGGAGACGGGGAGCTGTTTTTT. Translated: CAWSVPETGDGELFF.

The chain couples TRBV6-6 to TRBJ1-5; tentative D call: TRBD1 (5 bases). The V and J ends lost 8 bases and 1 base respectively, with 9 bases between them. Germline V gene lookup returns CDR1 MNHNY and CDR2 SVGAGI (reference sequence). The CDR3 is 13 amino acids. CDR3 nucleotide sequence: TGTGCCAGCGGCAGGGTGAGCAATCAGCCCCAGCATTTT. Residues: CASGRVSNQPQHF.

The chain uses TRBV9 and TRBJ1-1; weak D call: TRBD1 (5 bases). V was shortened by 0 bases and J by 0 bases, with 6 bases between the two germline ends. The CDR3 spans 14 residues. Germline lookup yields CDR1 SGDLS and CDR2 YYNGEE. The CDR3 region is CASSVGGVNTEAFF. CDR3 DNA: TGTGCCAGCAGCGTAGGGGGGGTGAACACTGAAGCTTTCTTT.

The V gene is TRBV4-1, the J gene TRBJ2-3, with 8 positions matching TRBD2. Trimming at V came to 4 bases and at J to 6 bases, leaving 15 bases not matched to a gene. The CDR3 has 17 residues. Per the germline V gene, CDR1 is MGHRA and CDR2 is YSYEKL. CDR3 in amino acids: CASSLEAGLGPRDTQYF. The CDR3 DNA sequence: TGCGCCAGCAGCCTAGAGGCGGGACTAGGTCCCCGTGATACGCAGTATTTT.

The chain is built from TRBV18 and TRBJ2-7; 7 bases map to TRBD2. Germline values: CDR1 KGHSH, CDR2 LQKENI. The CDR3 extends over 15 amino acids. The V and J ends lost 2 bases and 2 bases, in that order; junction bases with no gene match: 6. The CDR3 reads CASSPYEGGPYEQYF. For the CDR3, the DNA is TGTGCCAGCTCACCATACGAGGGAGGGCCCTACGAGCAGTACTTC. Looking up the rest from reference TRBV18 and TRBJ2-7 gives the full variable domain: NAGVMQNPRHLVRRRGQEARLRCSPMKGHSHVYWYRQLPEEGLKFMVYLQKENIIDESGMPKERFSAEFPKEGPSILRIQQVVRGDSAAYFCASSPYEGGPYEQYFGPGTRLTVT.

The chain has TRBV14 and TRBJ1-1; D possibly corresponds to TRBD1 (6 bases). Per germline, CDR1 SGHDN and CDR2 FVKESK. The CDR3 is made up of 16 amino acids. Trimming removed 1 base at V and 7 bases at J, with 19 bases between. CDR3 DNA sequence: TGTGCCAGCAGCCAAGGGGGGCCAGGCGGATCAGGTGAAGCTTTCTTT. This sequence encodes CASSQGGPGGSGEAFF.

This chain joins TRBV9 and TRBJ1-1, with unresolved D. The germline CDR1 and CDR2 sequences are SGDLS and YYNGEE. Trimming stripped 4 bases from V and 0 bases from J, with 7 bases between. The CDR3 totals 13 residues. The CDR3 sequence: CASSQTLNTEAFF. The CDR3 nucleotides are TGTGCCAGCAGCCAGACACTGAACACTGAAGCTTTCTTT.

The chain carries TRBV30 and TRBJ1-6; 11 bases agree with TRBD1. The CDR3 runs 15 residues. Germline CDR1 is GTSNPN and CDR2 is SVGIG (reference sequence). Trimming cost V 7 bases and J 6 bases; bases outside gene matches: 8. The CDR3 loop reads CASKDRGLGNSPLHF. Here the CDR3 DNA reads TGTGCCTCGAAGGACAGGGGGCTGGGTAATTCACCCCTCCACTTT.

The CDR3: CASSRDRAGVWAQYF. The CDR3 DNA reads TGTGCCAGCAGTCGGGATAGAGCGGGAGTTTGGGCCCAGTACTTC. This chain joins TRBV6-5 and TRBJ2-5; 8 nucleotides line up with TRBD2. Germline V gives CDR1 MNHEY, CDR2 SVGAGI. The trim removed 5 bases at V and 9 bases at J, leaving 14 bases unmatched. The CDR3 consists of 15 residues.

The J gene is TRBJ2-7, the V gene TRBV5-5, with TRBD1 identical over 8 bases. The germline CDR1 and CDR2 sequences are SGHKS and YYEKEE (reference sequence). The CDR3 spans 14 residues. The junction had 3 bases not matched to a gene; V was cut back by 4 bases and J by 0 bases. CDR3 in amino acids: CASSLTGASYEQYF. The CDR3 DNA follows: TGTGCCAGCAGCCTGACAGGGGCCTCCTACGAGCAGTACTTC.

The count of this clone is one. The sample has other DNA sequences that encode this CDR3 too. The chain uses TRBV10-2 and TRBJ2-7, with 11 bases aligning to TRBD2. CDR1 WSHSY and CDR2 SAAADI come from the germline V gene. V gave up 3 bases and J gave up 1 base; unmatched junction bases: 5. The CDR3 runs 16 residues. CDR3 amino acids: CASSDELAGVSYEQYF. Here the CDR3 DNA reads TGCGCCAGCAGTGACGAACTAGCGGGAGTATCCTACGAGCAGTACTTC.

On this clone: Germline is not matched at one junction end, which may reflect a read error. The CDR3 DNA reads TGCGCCAGCAGCTTGGAACGGGAGCGGTTCTTC. Translated: CASSLERERFF. The chain combines TRBV5-1 with TRBJ2-1; D is possibly TRBD2 (6 bases). Germline CDR1 SGHRS, CDR2 YFSETQ. CDR3 length equals 11 residues.

The rearrangement joins TRBV4-3 to TRBJ2-2, with 8 bases lining up with TRBD2. The CDR3 totals 17 residues. Germline values: CDR1 LGHNA, CDR2 YSLEER. V lost 4 bases to trimming and J lost 2 bases; unmatched junction nucleotides: 9. CDR3 amino acids: CASSRRGGHENTGELFF. In DNA, the CDR3 is TGCGCCAGCAGCCGTCGGGGGGGCCATGAAAACACCGGGGAGCTGTTTTTT.

The chain links TRBV19 to TRBJ1-2; 9 bases map to TRBD1. The length of the CDR3 is 12 residues. Germline trimming cut 6 bases from V and 8 bases from J; bases unmatched to any gene: 4. Germline-derived CDR1 and CDR2 are LNHDA and SQIVND (reference sequence). The CDR3 DNA follows: TGTGCCAGTAGGCGGACAGGGGTGGGCTACACCTTC. Translating it yields CASRRTGVGYTF.